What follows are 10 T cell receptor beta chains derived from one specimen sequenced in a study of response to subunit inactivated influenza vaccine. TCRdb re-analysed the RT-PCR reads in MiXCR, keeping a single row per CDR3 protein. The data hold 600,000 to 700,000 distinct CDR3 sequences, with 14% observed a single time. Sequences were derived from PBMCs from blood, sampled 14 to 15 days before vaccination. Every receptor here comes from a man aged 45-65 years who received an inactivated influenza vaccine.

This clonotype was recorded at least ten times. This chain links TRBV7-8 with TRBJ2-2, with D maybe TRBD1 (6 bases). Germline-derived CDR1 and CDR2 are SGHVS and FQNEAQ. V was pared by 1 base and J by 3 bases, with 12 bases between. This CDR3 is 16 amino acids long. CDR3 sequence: CASSLVWGRYTGELFF. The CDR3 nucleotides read TGTGCCAGCAGCTTAGTTTGGGGGCGATACACCGGGGAGCTGTTTTTT.

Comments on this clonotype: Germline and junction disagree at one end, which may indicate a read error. CDR3: CVSSQSPGQAYNEQFF. CDR3 nucleotides: TGTGTCAGCAGCCAAAGCCCGGGACAGGCTTACAATGAGCAGTTCTTC. The chain links TRBV14 to TRBJ2-1; 8 nucleotides align to TRBD1. Germline V gives CDR1 SGHDN, CDR2 FVKESK. CDR3 size: 16 residues.

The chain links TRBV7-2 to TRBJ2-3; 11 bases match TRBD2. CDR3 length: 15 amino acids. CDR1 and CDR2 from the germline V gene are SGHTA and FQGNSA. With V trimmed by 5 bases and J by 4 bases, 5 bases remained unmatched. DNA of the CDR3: TGTGCCAGCAGCCAGACTAGCGGGGTTGCAGATACGCAGTATTTT. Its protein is CASSQTSGVADTQYF.

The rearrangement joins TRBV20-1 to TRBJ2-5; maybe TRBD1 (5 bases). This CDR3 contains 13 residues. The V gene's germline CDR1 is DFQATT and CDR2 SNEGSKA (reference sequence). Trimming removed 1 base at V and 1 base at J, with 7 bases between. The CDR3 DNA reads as TGCAGTGCTAGAGGACAGACCCAAGAGACCCAGTACTTC. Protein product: CSARGQTQETQYF.

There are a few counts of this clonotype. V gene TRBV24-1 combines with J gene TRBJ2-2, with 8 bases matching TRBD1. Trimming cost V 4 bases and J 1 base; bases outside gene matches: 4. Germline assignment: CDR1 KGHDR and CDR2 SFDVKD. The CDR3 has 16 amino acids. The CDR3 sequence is CATSDRGQGNTGELFF. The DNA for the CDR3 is TGTGCCACCAGTGACCGCGGACAGGGGAACACCGGGGAGCTGTTTTTT.

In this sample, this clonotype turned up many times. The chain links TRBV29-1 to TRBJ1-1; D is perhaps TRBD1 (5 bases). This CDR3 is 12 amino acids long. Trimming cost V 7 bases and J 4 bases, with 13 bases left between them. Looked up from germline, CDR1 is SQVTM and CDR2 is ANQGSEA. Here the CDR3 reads CSAARGGTEAFF. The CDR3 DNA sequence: TGCAGCGCCGCCCGGGGGGGCACTGAAGCTTTCTTT.

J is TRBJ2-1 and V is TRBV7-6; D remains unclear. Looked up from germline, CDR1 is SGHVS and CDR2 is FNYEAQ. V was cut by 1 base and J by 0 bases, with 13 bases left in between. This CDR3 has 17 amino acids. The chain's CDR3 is CASSLESRLSSYNEQFF. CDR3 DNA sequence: TGTGCCAGCAGCTTAGAGTCGCGACTTAGCTCCTACAATGAGCAGTTCTTC.

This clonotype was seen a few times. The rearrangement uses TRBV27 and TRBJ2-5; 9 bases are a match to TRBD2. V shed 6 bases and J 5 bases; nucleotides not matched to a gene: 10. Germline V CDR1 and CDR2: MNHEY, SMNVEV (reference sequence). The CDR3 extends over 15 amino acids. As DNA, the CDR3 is TGTGCCAGCAGCACCCCTAGCGGGATGGTCGAGACCCAGTACTTC. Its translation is CASSTPSGMVETQYF.

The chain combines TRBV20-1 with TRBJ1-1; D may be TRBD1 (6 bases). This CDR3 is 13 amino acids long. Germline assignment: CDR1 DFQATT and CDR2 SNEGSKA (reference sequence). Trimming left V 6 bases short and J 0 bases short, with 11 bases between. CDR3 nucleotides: TGCAGTGCGCGGGGGGCCCTGAACACTGAAGCTTTCTTT. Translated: CSARGALNTEAFF.

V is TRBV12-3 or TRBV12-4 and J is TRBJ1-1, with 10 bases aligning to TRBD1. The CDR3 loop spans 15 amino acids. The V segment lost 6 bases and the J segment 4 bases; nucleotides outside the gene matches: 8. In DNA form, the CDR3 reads TGTGCCAGCAGAGATGACAGGGGGCTCGGCACTGAAGCTTTCTTT. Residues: CASRDDRGLGTEAFF.